Given below is one T cell receptor (beta chain) in context. The sample comes from a study of blood T cell repertoires in COVID-19. Across the study: PBMCs, B-cell-depleted T cells, or T cells provided the cDNA or gDNA that made up the material.

V shed 0 bases and J 0 bases; nucleotides not matched to a gene: 8. Germline V lookup: CDR1 SGHRS, CDR2 YFSETQ. This CDR3 comprises 18 residues. Authors' methods: Reference gene primer amplification gave nucleated cell count estimates. Clones were read by immunoSEQ multiplex PCR, and TCRdb kept only the in-frame ones, dropping some. That table is the source of V, J and clone size, and D and trimming were worked out from the DNA. Of just over 300,000 clones in the sample, approximately 90% were seen once. The sequence was collected from a woman between 40 and 50 years old who had recovered from COVID-19. This chain uses TRBV5-1 with TRBJ2-7; 11 nucleotides agree with TRBD2. Specimen: PBMCs or T cells enriched from blood (not recorded which). This chain's CDR3 is CASSLAASGGPSSYEQYF. CDR3 DNA: TGCGCCAGCAGCTTGGCCGCTAGCGGGGGGCCTAGCTCCTACGAGCAGTACTTC. The complete variable domain, with remaining parts taken from reference TRBV5-1 and TRBJ2-7, reads KAGVTQTPRYLIKTRGQQVTLSCSPISGHRSVSWYQQTPGQGLQFLFEYFSETQRNKGNFPGRFSGRQFSNSRSEMNVSTLELGDSALYLCASSLAASGGPSSYEQYFGPGTRLTVT.